A selection of T cell receptor beta chains follows, all from one sample in a study of a mutant IDH1 vaccine in newly diagnosed glioma. The repertoire was sequenced with immunoSEQ multiplex PCR; TCRdb's copy has only in-frame clones and lacks some. In the table there are about 94,000 clones, under 90% of which are singletons. For these receptors, no antigen is known. This sample comprised PBMCs, obtained from a glioma patient whose treatment included an IDH1 peptide vaccine. These receptors were taken from a woman aged 45-59 years with glioma. Both conserved end residues are part of each CDR3. The D gene is left open where the match is weak. Size tells how often a clone was seen (once, few, many) or the class of an expanded clone, and some rows leave it out.

clone size,J gene,D gene,V gene,CDR3 DNA,CDR3 protein
NA,TRBJ2-7,TRBD1,TRBV7-3,TGTGCCAGCAGCTCGACAGGGGACCACGAGCAGTACTTC,CASSSTGDHEQYF
few,TRBJ1-5,TRBD1,TRBV19,TGTGCCAGTAGGGCAGACAGGGGAGTGAGTCAGCCCCAGCATTTT,CASRADRGVSQPQHF
NA,TRBJ2-6,NA,TRBV9,TGTGCCAGCAGCGCCCTAGGGGGGTCAGCTGGGGCCAACGTCCTGACTTTC,CASSALGGSAGANVLTF
NA,TRBJ2-3,NA,TRBV7-8,TGTGCCAGCAGCTTAGCGAGAAGGGCCGAGAGGACAGATACGCAGTATTTT,CASSLARRAERTDTQYF
NA,TRBJ2-1,TRBD2,TRBV27,TGTGCCAGCAGCGATCTAGCGGGAGGGCCCGGTGAGCAGTTCTTC,CASSDLAGGPGEQFF
NA,TRBJ2-1,NA,TRBV11-2,TGTGCCAGCAGCTTGGGGGCCAGTTACAAGTTCTTC,CASSLGASYKFF
NA,TRBJ1-2,TRBD1,TRBV7-3,TGTGCCAGCAGCTCCCGACCAGGGACAGGGGGACCGCATGGCTACACCTTC,CASSSRPGTGGPHGYTF
NA,TRBJ2-7,TRBD1,TRBV28,TGTGCCAGCAGACCCACAGGGGGCTTCGGCGAGCAGTACTTC,CASRPTGGFGEQYF
NA,TRBJ2-2,NA,TRBV6-1,TGTGCCAGCTGTCAGTCGTTCACCGGGGAGCTGTTTTTT,CASCQSFTGELFF
NA,TRBJ2-3,TRBD2,TRBV9,TGTGCCAGCAGCGAGACTAGCGGGAGGTCCACAGATACGCAGTATTTT,CASSETSGRSTDTQYF
once,TRBJ1-2,NA,TRBV28,TGTGCCAGCACTTCGGGGGACTATACCTATGGCTACACCTTC,CASTSGDYTYGYTF
NA,TRBJ2-3,NA,TRBV11-2,TGTGCCAGCAGCTTATTTGGGGCGATTAGCACAGATACGCAGTATTTT,CASSLFGAISTDTQYF
NA,TRBJ1-6,TRBD1,TRBV9,TGTGCCAGCAGCGCCGACAGGGATTATTCACCCCTCCACTTT,CASSADRDYSPLHF
few,TRBJ2-5,NA,TRBV18,TGTGCCAGCTCACCAACTTGGGAGACCCAGTACTTC,CASSPTWETQYF
NA,TRBJ1-3,NA,TRBV9,TGTGCCAGCAGCGTAGAATCGGGCTCTGGAAACACCATATATTTT,CASSVESGSGNTIYF
NA,TRBJ2-7,TRBD2,TRBV4-1,TGCGCCAGCAGCCAAGGACTAGCGGGTCTTTACGAGCAGTACTTC,CASSQGLAGLYEQYF
NA,TRBJ2-5,NA,TRBV4-1,TGCGCCAGCAGCCAAGGGGGACTCCAGGAGACCCAGTACTTC,CASSQGGLQETQYF
NA,TRBJ2-7,NA,TRBV27,TGTGCCAGCAGTCCCCGGACGGTACCCTACGAGCAGTACTTC,CASSPRTVPYEQYF
NA,TRBJ1-2,TRBD1,TRBV29-1,TGCAGCGCCGGACAGGGAGTATATGGCTACACCTTC,CSAGQGVYGYTF
NA,TRBJ2-1,TRBD2,TRBV6-6,TGTGCCAGCAGAGGACTAGCGGCACATTCCTACAATGAGCAGTTCTTC,CASRGLAAHSYNEQFF
NA,TRBJ1-2,NA,TRBV6-5,TGTGCCAGCAGTTTTCTAGGGAGAGATGGCTACACCTTC,CASSFLGRDGYTF
once,TRBJ1-6,TRBD1,TRBV2,TGTGCCAGCAGTGGGTTTGGGACAGAAAATAATTCACCCCTCCACTTT,CASSGFGTENNSPLHF
NA,TRBJ2-3,TRBD1,TRBV28,TGTGCCAGCCAACAGGGGTCCACCGATACGCAGTATTTT,CASQQGSTDTQYF
NA,TRBJ2-2,NA,TRBV7-3,TGTGCCAGCAGCTTAAGGCCTCCTCCCGCCGGGGAGCTGTTTTTT,CASSLRPPPAGELFF
few,TRBJ1-1,NA,TRBV28,TGTGCCAGCACCGGGACGCCGTTCCGGCGGTCTTCCACTGAAGCTTTCTTT,CASTGTPFRRSSTEAFF
once,TRBJ2-5,NA,TRBV5-1,TGCGCCAGCAGCTTGGAGGTTGGGGCCCAGTACTTC,CASSLEVGAQYF
NA,TRBJ2-5,TRBD1,TRBV11-2,TGTGCCAGCAGCTTAGAGTGGGACAGGGGGGAGACCCAGTACTTC,CASSLEWDRGETQYF
NA,TRBJ2-1,NA,TRBV21-1,TGTGCCAGCAGCACCCCGGGTAAAGCGGGAGGGCCGCACAATGAGCAGTTCTTC,CASSTPGKAGGPHNEQFF
NA,TRBJ1-2,NA,TRBV28,TGTGCCAGCACCCCCGAGGGGGACGGAGCCTATGGCTACACCTTC,CASTPEGDGAYGYTF
NA,TRBJ2-5,TRBD1,TRBV9,TGTGCCAGCAGCGCCCGACAGGGACAAGAGACCCAGTACTTC,CASSARQGQETQYF
NA,TRBJ2-7,TRBD1,TRBV5-5,TGTGCCAGCAGCGACGGGACAGTCTATCGCGAGCAGTACTTC,CASSDGTVYREQYF
NA,TRBJ2-2,NA,TRBV6-4,TGTGCCAGCAGTGACAGGGGTACCGGGGAGCTGTTTTTT,CASSDRGTGELFF
NA,TRBJ2-1,TRBD2,TRBV7-9,TGTGCCAGCAGCGACCTCGGCGGGAGCTCCTACAATGAGCAGTTCTTC,CASSDLGGSSYNEQFF